This TCR beta chain was sequenced in a study of CD8 T cells in Susac syndrome. Study overall: Patients with Susac syndrome were therapy-naive, taking corticosteroids, with some also receiving intravenous immunoglobulin, or taking intravenous immunoglobulin alone at the time their blood was drawn.

An amount of RNA that ranged from roughly 0.45 to 1 ug was reverse transcribed with random hexamers. It was immunoSEQ multiplex PCR that amplified TCR beta CDR3 across 54 Vbeta and 13 Jbeta. From the immunoSEQ multiplex PCR reads, TCRdb called clonotypes with MiXCR, one entry per CDR3 protein. Found here are nearly 25,000 distinct CDR3 sequences, about 94% of them singletons; the top ten hold approximately 0.62%. TCR beta was sequenced from blood CD8+ and CD4+ T cells. Trimming took 2 bases from V and 2 from J, leaving 18 bases between them. Germline loops: CDR1 PRHDT, CDR2 FYEKMQ (reference sequence). The CDR3 totals 17 residues.

The TCR was taken from a human donor with Susac syndrome. Source material: CD8+ T cells from PBMCs. The chain links TRBV13 to TRBJ2-5; the D is unclear. The CDR3 loop reads CASSLRVRYAQQETQYF. CDR3 bases: TGTGCCAGCAGCTTAAGGGTCCGATACGCGCAACAAGAGACCCAGTACTTC.